The rows below give T cell receptor beta chains drawn from one sample of a study of shared clonotypes between healthy human individuals. Clones were read by immunoSEQ multiplex PCR, and TCRdb kept only the in-frame ones, dropping some. The sample lists approximately 2.1 million clones, about 92% occurring once. The source material was naive CD4+ T cells from PBMCs. The origin of the receptors is a man younger than 30 in good health. Some clones in this sample may be carry-over from other donors' samples. Both conserved end residues are part of each CDR3. The D gene is left open where the match is weak. A clone size is listed for some rows: how often the clone was seen (once, few, many), or a class if it is expanded.

v_gene	abundance	j_gene	d_gene	CDR3aa	CDR3nt
TRBV9	NA	TRBJ1-4	NA	CASSDLYEGPGSEKLFF	TGTGCCAGCTCAGATCTGTATGAGGGCCCGGGGAGTGAAAAACTGTTTTTT
TRBV10-3	NA	TRBJ2-1	TRBD2	CAISVGGLAGGPGSSEQFF	TGTGCCATCAGTGTTGGAGGACTAGCGGGAGGGCCAGGTTCATCCGAGCAGTTCTTC
TRBV28	NA	TRBJ1-1	NA	CASSLGPRGGQAFF	TGTGCCAGCAGTTTGGGTCCCCGCGGAGGGCAAGCTTTCTTT
TRBV19	NA	TRBJ2-5	TRBD1	CASSMKGQGLLETQYF	TGTGCCAGTAGTATGAAAGGACAGGGGTTATTGGAGACCCAGTACTTC
TRBV6-6	NA	TRBJ2-7	TRBD1	CASSPIGQGKYEQYF	TGTGCCAGCAGCCCCATTGGACAGGGCAAATACGAGCAGTACTTC
TRBV5-6	NA	TRBJ2-7	TRBD1	CASSLLDRPSYEQYF	TGTGCCAGCAGCTTGCTGGACAGGCCCTCCTACGAGCAGTACTTC
TRBV19	few	TRBJ1-2	NA	CASSPPGDGYTF	TGTGCCAGTAGTCCCCCCGGGGATGGCTACACCTTC
TRBV9	NA	TRBJ2-2	NA	CASSVSPGTGELFF	TGTGCCAGCAGCGTCTCCCCAGGGACCGGGGAGCTGTTTTTT
TRBV30	NA	TRBJ1-1	NA	CAWSQVEGGGAFF	TGTGCCTGGAGTCAAGTAGAGGGGGGGGGAGCTTTCTTT
TRBV19	NA	TRBJ1-2	NA	CATRAGLYGYTF	TGTGCCACCCGGGCAGGGCTCTATGGCTACACCTTC
TRBV4-2	NA	TRBJ2-1	NA	CASSQDSRDYNEQFF	TGTGCCAGCAGCCAAGACTCGCGGGACTACAATGAGCAGTTCTTC
TRBV4-1	once	TRBJ2-3	NA	CASSQEYRNTDTQYF	TGCGCCAGCAGCCAAGAATATCGGAACACAGATACGCAGTATTTT
TRBV5-1	NA	TRBJ2-3	TRBD1	CASSLDRGTDTQYF	TGCGCCAGCAGCTTGGACAGGGGCACGGATACGCAGTATTTT
TRBV28	few	TRBJ1-4	NA	CASRLGGQILNEKLFF	TGTGCCAGCAGACTCGGTGGGCAGATCCTTAATGAAAAACTGTTTTTT
TRBV5-6	once	TRBJ1-1	NA	CASRGLGAAHLRTEAFF	TGTGCCAGCAGGGGGTTGGGGGCAGCTCATTTGCGCACTGAAGCTTTCTTT
TRBV7-8	once	TRBJ2-3	NA	CASSLSDTQYF	TGTGCCAGCAGCCTCTCAGATACGCAGTATTTT
TRBV6-1	NA	TRBJ2-2	NA	CASKGPRGNTGELFF	TGTGCCAGCAAGGGTCCCAGGGGGAACACCGGGGAGCTGTTTTTT
TRBV28	NA	TRBJ1-4	TRBD1	CASVVNRGTNEKLFF	TGTGCCAGCGTAGTTAACAGGGGTACTAATGAAAAACTGTTTTTT
TRBV27	NA	TRBJ2-1	TRBD2	CASIQRGPSSYNEQFF	TGTGCCAGCATCCAGCGGGGGCCCAGCTCCTACAATGAGCAGTTCTTC
TRBV19	NA	TRBJ2-2	TRBD2	CASSSPGLVTTGELFF	TGTGCCAGTAGTTCCCCGGGACTAGTCACCACCGGGGAGCTGTTTTTT
TRBV5-4	NA	TRBJ2-7	NA	CASSSPGTLPYEQYF	TGTGCCAGCAGCTCCCCCGGGACGCTCCCCTACGAGCAGTACTTC
TRBV18	NA	TRBJ1-5	NA	CASSPRPDSHQPQHF	TGTGCCAGCTCACCGAGGCCAGATAGTCATCAGCCCCAGCATTTT
TRBV9	NA	TRBJ1-5	NA	CASSASSGPNQPQHF	TGTGCCAGCAGCGCTTCATCCGGGCCTAATCAGCCCCAGCATTTT
TRBV4-1	NA	TRBJ2-5	NA	CASSRYDRVEGETQYF	TGCGCCAGCAGCCGATATGACAGGGTGGAGGGAGAGACCCAGTACTTC
TRBV6-5	NA	TRBJ1-6	NA	CASSYSFWAGGSPLHF	TGTGCCAGCAGTTACTCGTTCTGGGCCGGGGGATCACCCCTCCACTTT
TRBV28	once	TRBJ1-2	NA	CASSLGNYGYTF	TGTGCCAGCAGTTTAGGCAACTATGGCTACACCTTC
TRBV28	NA	TRBJ1-5	NA	CASSLMADSNQPQHF	TGTGCCAGCAGTTTAATGGCAGACAGCAATCAGCCCCAGCATTTT
TRBV6-6	NA	TRBJ1-1	NA	CASSLPDRNTEAFF	TGTGCCAGCAGTTTGCCCGACAGGAACACTGAAGCTTTCTTT
TRBV11-2	NA	TRBJ1-2	NA	CASSLVNYGYTF	TGTGCCAGCAGCTTAGTGAACTATGGCTACACCTTC
TRBV7-7	once	TRBJ2-3	NA	CASSLLGAQDTQYF	TGTGCCAGCAGCTTATTGGGGGCGCAGGATACGCAGTATTTT
TRBV5-4	NA	TRBJ2-7	NA	CASSFGGATSYEQYF	TGTGCCAGCAGCTTTGGCGGGGCAACCTCCTACGAGCAGTACTTC
TRBV7-2	once	TRBJ1-1	NA	CASSLRRVMNTEAFF	TGTGCCAGCAGCTTACGAAGGGTCATGAACACTGAAGCTTTCTTT
TRBV4-2	NA	TRBJ2-3	NA	CASNPTRGSTDTQYF	TGTGCCAGCAACCCAACTAGGGGGAGCACAGATACGCAGTATTTT
TRBV6-1	NA	TRBJ2-7	TRBD2	CASSESGGSSYEQYF	TGTGCCAGCAGTGAATCGGGCGGGAGCTCCTACGAGCAGTACTTC
TRBV29-1	NA	TRBJ2-1	TRBD1	CSVVDRGHYNEQFF	TGCAGCGTTGTGGACAGGGGGCACTACAATGAGCAGTTCTTC
TRBV4-3	NA	TRBJ1-1	NA	CASSQESGTVAFF	TGCGCCAGCAGCCAAGAATCAGGCACCGTGGCTTTCTTT
TRBV4-1	NA	TRBJ2-2	TRBD2	CASSQDQGLPWDTGELFF	TGCGCCAGCAGCCAAGATCAGGGACTACCCTGGGACACCGGGGAGCTGTTTTTT
TRBV28	NA	TRBJ1-3	NA	CASRSTASGNTIYF	TGTGCCAGCAGATCGACGGCCTCTGGAAACACCATATATTTT
TRBV30	NA	TRBJ2-2	TRBD1	CAWTSKGAQGSGELFF	TGTGCCTGGACCTCGAAGGGGGCGCAGGGTAGCGGGGAGCTGTTTTTT
TRBV11-2	NA	TRBJ2-7	TRBD2	CASSLEAGGYEQYF	TGTGCCAGCAGCTTAGAAGCGGGAGGTTACGAGCAGTACTTC
TRBV18	NA	TRBJ2-7	NA	CASSSTAAGSEQYF	TGTGCCAGCTCTTCCACAGCTGCGGGCTCCGAGCAGTACTTC
TRBV19	NA	TRBJ1-1	TRBD1	CASSRRQGRTEAFF	TGTGCCAGTAGTAGACGACAGGGGAGGACTGAAGCTTTCTTT
TRBV29-1	NA	TRBJ2-3	TRBD2	CSVTRLAGVLDTQYF	TGCAGCGTGACCAGATTAGCGGGAGTTTTAGATACGCAGTATTTT
TRBV6-6	NA	TRBJ1-1	NA	CASSPAMNTEAFF	TGTGCCAGCAGTCCTGCCATGAACACTGAAGCTTTCTTT
TRBV6-4	NA	TRBJ2-3	NA	CASSVGDHNRDTQYF	TGTGCCAGCAGTGTGGGGGACCACAACAGGGATACGCAGTATTTT
TRBV5-1	NA	TRBJ2-7	TRBD1	CASSLIPGTEKPSYEQYF	TGCGCCAGCAGCTTAATACCCGGGACAGAAAAACCATCCTACGAGCAGTACTTC
TRBV5-6	once	TRBJ2-1	TRBD1	CASSAPRGRAYNEQFF	TGTGCCAGCAGCGCCCCCAGGGGGCGTGCCTACAATGAGCAGTTCTTC
TRBV7-3	NA	TRBJ2-1	TRBD2	CASSPGGNNEQFF	TGTGCCAGCTCCCCGGGAGGGAACAATGAGCAGTTCTTC
TRBV19	NA	TRBJ1-1	NA	CASSIGREGTEAFF	TGTGCCAGTAGTATAGGAAGGGAGGGGACTGAAGCTTTCTTT
TRBV5-5	NA	TRBJ1-2	NA	CASSPRGGATLLLNYGYTF	TGTGCCAGCAGCCCCCGGGGAGGGGCGACTCTTCTTCTAAACTATGGCTACACCTTC
TRBV6-1	NA	TRBJ2-5	TRBD1	CASSRGTGRGETQYF	TGTGCCAGCAGTCGCGGGACAGGACGGGGAGAGACCCAGTACTTC
TRBV7-6	NA	TRBJ2-7	TRBD2	CASSLRTAGTSGTYEQYF	TGTGCCAGCAGCTTAAGGACGGCCGGGACTAGCGGGACCTACGAGCAGTACTTC
TRBV5-4	NA	TRBJ2-7	NA	CASYRLEGLTYEQYF	TGTGCCAGCTACCGGCTAGAGGGACTCACCTACGAGCAGTACTTC
TRBV28	NA	TRBJ1-2	NA	CASSSTGQQYGYTF	TGTGCCAGCAGTTCAACGGGACAACAGTATGGCTACACCTTC
TRBV2	NA	TRBJ1-5	NA	CASSGQSRGQPQHF	TGTGCCAGCAGTGGACAGTCTCGGGGTCAGCCCCAGCATTTT
TRBV27	NA	TRBJ1-4	NA	CASSFRQGLEKLFF	TGTGCCAGCAGTTTCAGGCAGGGCTTGGAAAAACTGTTTTTT